Listed here are 8 T cell receptor beta chains from one sample, sequenced in a study of blood T cell repertoires in COVID-19. TCRdb keeps only in-frame clones here, not all; method: immunoSEQ multiplex PCR. The sample includes under 250,000 clones, nearly 85% of them seen just once. The material sequenced was peripheral blood. These receptors were obtained from a human donor in a cohort sampled during active COVID-19.

This CDR3 reads CASSIALSSGRQFF. The CDR3, as DNA: TGTGCCAGTAGTATAGCCCTATCTAGCGGCAGGCAGTTCTTC. V usage is TRBV19 and J usage is TRBJ2-1; 7 bases are shared with TRBD2. J was trimmed by 12 bases and V by 1 base; bases with no gene match: 9. The CDR3 is 14 amino acids. In germline, CDR1 is LNHDA, CDR2 SQIVND (reference sequence).

The chain is built from TRBV2 and TRBJ1-5; D perhaps matches TRBD1 (6 bases). Deletions cut 4 bases from V and 6 bases from J, with 13 bases between. This CDR3 spans 14 amino acids. CDR1 SNHLY and CDR2 FYNNEI come from the germline V gene. CDR3 in amino acids: CASSGYRDVQPQHF. The DNA of the CDR3 is TGTGCCAGCAGTGGTTACAGGGACGTTCAGCCCCAGCATTTT.

The chain combines TRBV5-4 with TRBJ1-5, with 7 bases identical to TRBD1. The length of the CDR3 is 13 residues. Looked up from germline, CDR1 is SGHNT and CDR2 is YYREEE (reference sequence). V lost 4 bases to trimming and J lost 7 bases; unmatched junction nucleotides: 5. The CDR3 DNA reads TGTGCCAGCAGCACGGACAGGTACCAGCCCCAGCATTTT. Protein product: CASSTDRYQPQHF.

The chain joins TRBV27 to TRBJ2-5; maybe TRBD2 (5 bases). Trimming left V 5 bases short and J 7 bases short, with 17 bases between. The germline CDR1 and CDR2 sequences are MNHEY and SMNVEV (reference sequence). There are 14 residues in the CDR3. CDR3 loop: CASSPDGGRGTQYF. The CDR3 region has the DNA TGTGCCAGCAGTCCAGACGGAGGCAGAGGGACCCAGTACTTC.

The chain links TRBV27 to TRBJ2-7, with TRBD2 matching 7 bases. Per germline, CDR1 MNHEY and CDR2 SMNVEV (reference sequence). V trimming: 6 bases; J trimming: 2 bases; junction bases outside the gene matches: 4. This CDR3 region has 13 residues. The CDR3 loop is CASRASGTYEQYF. The CDR3 DNA reads TGTGCCAGCAGGGCTAGCGGTACCTACGAGCAGTACTTC.

The V call is TRBV7-6, the J call TRBJ2-5, with TRBD1 identical over 9 bases. The CDR3 consists of 15 residues. The junction had 6 bases not matched to a gene; V was cut back by 3 bases and J by 4 bases. Germline-derived CDR1 and CDR2 are SGHVS and FNYEAQ. CDR3 coding DNA: TGTGCCAGCAGCTTCCAACAGGGGGCCGGAGAGACCCAGTACTTC. Translation: CASSFQQGAGETQYF.

The table lists this clone with a few counts. The chain links TRBV7-9 to TRBJ2-7; weak D call: TRBD2 (6 bases). CDR1 and CDR2 (germline): SEHNR, FQNEAQ (reference sequence). With 7 bases removed from V and 5 bases from J, the gap between germline ends came to 21 bases. The CDR3 length is 15 residues. CDR3 sequence: CASTPAGRDWDEQYF. The CDR3 DNA reads TGTGCCAGCACTCCAGCAGGGCGGGATTGGGACGAGCAGTACTTC.

This clone was observed once. The gene calls are TRBV7-9 and TRBJ2-3, with 7 bases lining up with TRBD1. Trimming cost V 3 bases and J 2 bases; bases outside gene matches: 5. The CDR3 is made up of 15 amino acids. The germline V gene encodes CDR1 SEHNR and CDR2 FQNEAQ (reference sequence). The CDR3 loop reads CASSFRGPFTDTQYF. DNA of the CDR3: TGTGCCAGCAGCTTTAGGGGGCCATTCACAGATACGCAGTATTTT.